This TCR beta chain was identified in a study of T cell responses to AZD1222 COVID-19 vaccine (TCRdb year 2021). General notes on the study: TCR sequencing covered fewer than 250 trial participants: some 210 given two doses of AZD1222 and 26 given two doses of MenACWY control vaccine. Trial participants were enrolled by age into subgroups of 18-55, 56-69 and 70-plus years, and around 150, 28 and 57 TCR-sequenced participants, respectively, were included in these subgroups.

The CDR3 regions of human TCRbeta chains were analyzed by immunosequencing. Concerning the study's data processing: TCRs in the repertoires were compared against a reference library of SARS-CoV-2-specific TCRs that had been generated with the MIRA antigen-specificity platform. Breadth was defined as the fraction of unique TCRs that were SARS-CoV-2-associated. Depth was defined as the fraction of total T cells that were SARS-CoV-2-associated. Each spike-specific TCR was assigned to its reactive spike region and to a CD4 or CD8 class using the MIRA data. Log10-transformed breadth and depth values were compared by one-way ANOVA with Sidak's multiple comparisons tests. In TCRdb, the immuneACCESS table is reduced to in-frame sequences with V and J assigned. These tables do not hold every clone; where another copy was compared, an unresolved V gene accounts for under half, and the others remain unexplained. The DNA was the basis for D and trimming; V, J and clone size are from that table. The sample table records 150,000 to 200,000 clones; over 85% of these occur just once. The ten largest clones capture less than 4% of the sample.

Regarding this clone: Its antigen is still unknown. No per-base quality is available; no much larger clone lies one base away.

Interpreted using the paper, the time point label stands for: about 28 days (+/-7) after the second vaccine dose. The treatment or condition label of this sample denotes: meningococcal conjugate vaccine given as trial control. Vaccinee samples were obtained from the UK trials COV001 and COV002, which included a single-blind randomized controlled phase 2/3 trial of AZD1222 (ChAdOx1 nCoV-19) in healthy adults. For TCRbeta chain sequencing, PBMC samples were collected from trial participants at day 0 and at day 28 after the second dose. The CDR3 starts with the cysteine, ends with the phenylalanine, and has 14 residues. Only the CDR3 DNA stays, 42 bases, in frame from base 1. V gives up 5 bases and J gives up 6 bases, and the segment between their germline ends measures 16 bases. As encoded in the germline V gene, CDR1 is MNHEY while CDR2 is SVGAGI. General findings and caveats noted by the study authors: Conclusions about previously exposed vaccinees are limited, since just six or seven AZD1222 recipients were seropositive for SARS-CoV-2 at baseline. CD4 TCRs associated with the vaccine covered the entire spike protein, and the dominant responses were in regions 160-218 and 743-854. Reportedly, almost half of the unique spike-specific TCRs recognized epitopes lying outside the regions that are mutated in the B.1.351 and B.1.1.7 variants. No day 14 peak-response samples were available, so repertoires were characterized only after the peak T cell response. Participants were mostly white British, with more females than males. The authors suggested clonal diversity may have been underestimated. Spike-specific TCR breadth and depth rose significantly after two AZD1222 doses compared with day 0 and with MenACWY recipients. The 56-69-year group was small, and its depth increase did not reach significance, likely because of low power.

This sequence uses TRBV6-5 and TRBJ1-1; the D gene lacks a confident call. This TCR derives from an adult who received the MenACWY meningococcal vaccine as a control. The sequences come from peripheral blood, collected 28 days after the second dose of the MenACWY control vaccine. The CDR3 loop reads CASSSPGNKPEAFF. At the DNA level, the sequence is TGTGCCAGCAGTAGTCCGGGCAATAAGCCTGAAGCTTTCTTT.